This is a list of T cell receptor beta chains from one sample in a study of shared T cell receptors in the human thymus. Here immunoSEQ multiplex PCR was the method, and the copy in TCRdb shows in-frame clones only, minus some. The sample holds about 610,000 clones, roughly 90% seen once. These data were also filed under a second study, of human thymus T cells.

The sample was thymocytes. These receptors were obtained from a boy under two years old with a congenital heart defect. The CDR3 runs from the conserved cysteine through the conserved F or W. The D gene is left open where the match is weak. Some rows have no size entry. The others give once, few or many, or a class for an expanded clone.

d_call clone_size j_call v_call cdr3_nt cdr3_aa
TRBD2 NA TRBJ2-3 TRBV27 TGTGCCAGCAGTTCGCTAGCGGAACCTTTCTGGGATACGCAGTATTTT CASSSLAEPFWDTQYF
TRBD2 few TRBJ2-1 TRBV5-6 TGTGCCAGTTTTCCAGCGGGAGGGCCTTCTGAGCAGTTCTTC CASFPAGGPSEQFF
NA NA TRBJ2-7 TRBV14 TGTGCCAGCAGCCCCCGTCTAGCCCCGGCCTACGAGCAGTACTTC CASSPRLAPAYEQYF
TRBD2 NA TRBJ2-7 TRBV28 TGTGCCAGCAGTTTATCGGGACTAGCGGGAGGACCCTACGAGCAGTACTTC CASSLSGLAGGPYEQYF
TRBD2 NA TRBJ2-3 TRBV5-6 TGTGCCAGCAGCTTGACAGCGGGAGACACAGATACGCAGTATTTT CASSLTAGDTDTQYF
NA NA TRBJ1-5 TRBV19 TGTGCCAGTAGTATTAGTATCGGGAGACGGACTCAGCCCCAGCATTTT CASSISIGRRTQPQHF
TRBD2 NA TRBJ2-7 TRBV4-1 TGCGCCAGCAGCCATTTCATGTCGGGAGGCTACTACGAGCAGTACTTC CASSHFMSGGYYEQYF
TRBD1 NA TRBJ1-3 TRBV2 TGTGCCAGCGGACTCCCGGGACAGGGAAGGGATTCCTCTGGAAACACCATATATTTT CASGLPGQGRDSSGNTIYF
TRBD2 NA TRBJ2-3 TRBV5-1 TGCGCCAGCACCGGGACTAGCGGGAGTGAGCAGTATTTT CASTGTSGSEQYF
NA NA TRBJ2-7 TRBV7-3 TGTGCCAGCAGCCCAGACAGCGCCTCCTACGAGCAGTACTTC CASSPDSASYEQYF
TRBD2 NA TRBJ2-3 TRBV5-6 TGTGCCAGCAGACCTCGGACTAGCGGGAGGGGTCTGGCAGATACGCAGTATTTT CASRPRTSGRGLADTQYF
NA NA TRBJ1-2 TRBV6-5 TGTGCCAGCAGTTACCGGGGGTTAGATGGCTACACCTTC CASSYRGLDGYTF
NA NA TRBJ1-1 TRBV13 TGTGCCAGCAGCGGGGGACACTGGAACACTGAAGCTTTCTTT CASSGGHWNTEAFF
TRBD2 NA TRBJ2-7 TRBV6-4 TGTGCCAGCAGTGACGAAGTAGCGGGAGGAGAGAACGAGCAGTACTTC CASSDEVAGGENEQYF
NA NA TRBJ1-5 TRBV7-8 TGTGCCAGCAGCTTAGCGACAGAGAAAACAAATAGCAATCAGCCCCAGCATTTT CASSLATEKTNSNQPQHF
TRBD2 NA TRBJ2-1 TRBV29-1 TGCAGCGTTGACCAGGCCGGACTAGCGGGAGTGACGTACAATGAGCAGTTCTTC CSVDQAGLAGVTYNEQFF
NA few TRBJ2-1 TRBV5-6 TGTGCCAGCAGCTTATTTGGACAAACACTCAATGAGCAGTTCTTC CASSLFGQTLNEQFF
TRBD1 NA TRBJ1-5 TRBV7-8 TGTGCCAGCAGCTCACTGGACAGGGGCCCTAATCAGCCCCAGCATTTT CASSSLDRGPNQPQHF